This is a list of T cell receptor beta chains from one sample in a study of tumor-infiltrating lymphocytes in localized non-small cell lung cancer. Assay: immunoSEQ multiplex PCR; the TCRdb copy retains only in-frame clones and omits some. The sample yields roughly 15,000 clones, around 82% seen once. What was sequenced was uninvolved lung tissue not adjacent to the tumor. Source of these receptors: a human donor with non-small cell lung cancer. Each CDR3 is given with its conserved first and last residue. The D gene is left open where the match is weak. The size entry is marked missing in some rows and otherwise reads once, few, many or a size class.

clone size: NA; V gene: TRBV5-4; CDR3 length: 16; J gene: TRBJ2-5; D gene: TRBD1; CDR3 protein: CASSFGTGGSGETQYF; CDR3 DNA: TGTGCCAGCAGCTTCGGGACAGGGGGCTCGGGGGAGACCCAGTACTTC
clone size: few; V gene: TRBV25-1; CDR3 length: 12; J gene: TRBJ1-2; D gene: NA; CDR3 protein: CASSERGYGYTF; CDR3 DNA: TGTGCCAGCAGTGAGAGGGGTTATGGCTACACCTTC
clone size: NA; V gene: TRBV2; CDR3 length: 15; J gene: TRBJ2-7; D gene: TRBD1; CDR3 protein: CASSTPGQGAYEQYF; CDR3 DNA: TGTGCCAGCAGTACCCCGGGACAGGGAGCCTACGAGCAGTACTTC
clone size: NA; V gene: TRBV25-1; CDR3 length: 15; J gene: TRBJ2-7; D gene: TRBD2; CDR3 protein: CASSELAGGYHEQYF; CDR3 DNA: TGTGCCAGCAGTGAGTTGGCGGGGGGATACCACGAGCAGTACTTC
clone size: NA; V gene: TRBV4-2; CDR3 length: 16; J gene: TRBJ2-3; D gene: NA; CDR3 protein: CASSRRGAGVVDTQYF; CDR3 DNA: TGTGCCAGCAGCCGACGGGGGGCGGGAGTGGTAGATACGCAGTATTTT
clone size: NA; V gene: TRBV2; CDR3 length: 15; J gene: TRBJ2-7; D gene: TRBD1; CDR3 protein: CASSPWSVRDSEQYF; CDR3 DNA: TGTGCCAGCAGCCCCTGGTCTGTCAGGGACAGCGAGCAGTACTTC
clone size: NA; V gene: TRBV29-1; CDR3 length: 15; J gene: TRBJ1-1; D gene: NA; CDR3 protein: CSVEGTGGVNTEAFF; CDR3 DNA: TGCAGCGTTGAAGGTACGGGGGGGGTTAACACTGAAGCTTTCTTT
clone size: NA; V gene: TRBV28; CDR3 length: 17; J gene: TRBJ2-7; D gene: TRBD1; CDR3 protein: CASSSPPGTGSSYEQYF; CDR3 DNA: TGTGCCAGCAGTTCCCCTCCCGGGACAGGGTCGTCCTACGAGCAGTACTTC
clone size: once; V gene: TRBV29-1; CDR3 length: 12; J gene: TRBJ1-1; D gene: NA; CDR3 protein: CSARPGHTEAFF; CDR3 DNA: TGCAGCGCCCGCCCCGGGCATACGGAAGCTTTCTTT
clone size: NA; V gene: TRBV14; CDR3 length: 13; J gene: TRBJ2-5; D gene: NA; CDR3 protein: CASSADRSETQYF; CDR3 DNA: TGTGCCAGCAGCGCCGACAGGTCAGAGACCCAGTACTTC
clone size: NA; V gene: TRBV28; CDR3 length: 14; J gene: TRBJ2-7; D gene: TRBD2; CDR3 protein: CASTPSGEEYEQYF; CDR3 DNA: TGTGCCAGCACCCCTAGCGGGGAGGAATACGAGCAGTACTTC
clone size: NA; V gene: TRBV5-1; CDR3 length: 16; J gene: TRBJ2-3; D gene: NA; CDR3 protein: CASSLDVPTVGDTQYF; CDR3 DNA: TGCGCCAGCAGCTTGGATGTCCCAACTGTGGGGGATACGCAGTATTTT
clone size: once; V gene: TRBV9; CDR3 length: 13; J gene: TRBJ1-2; D gene: NA; CDR3 protein: CASSVDGFYGYTF; CDR3 DNA: TGTGCCAGCAGCGTTGACGGCTTCTATGGCTACACCTTC
clone size: once; V gene: TRBV29-1; CDR3 length: 12; J gene: TRBJ2-5; D gene: NA; CDR3 protein: CSAGDFQETQYF; CDR3 DNA: TGCAGCGCCGGGGACTTCCAAGAGACCCAGTACTTC